This T cell receptor (beta chain) was sequenced in a study of blood T cell repertoires in COVID-19. Study-wide context: Material from acute and convalescent COVID-19 was sourced from the United States, Italy and Spain. T cells, B-cell-depleted T cells, or PBMCs provided the cDNA or gDNA that served as material.

As processed by the authors: How many nucleated cells were present was estimated from reference gene primer amplification. Assay used: immunoSEQ multiplex PCR; TCRdb lists only in-frame clones, some missing. V and J calls and clone size are those listed in that table; D and trimming were worked out from the DNA. Of about 200,000 clones in the sample, approximately 84% were seen once. This clone has more than one count but fewer than ten. The CDR3 extends over 15 amino acids. Between the trimmed V and J ends, which lost 2 bases and 0 bases, there was a span of 8 bases. CDR1 is KGHSH, CDR2 LQKENI, per germline.

The TCR sequence derives from a human donor with acute or convalescent COVID-19. The donor label of this sample is uncertain. Sequencing input: peripheral blood. The genes are TRBV18 and TRBJ1-5; D might be TRBD1 (6 bases). The CDR3 bases are TGTGCCAGCTCACCAGGGGGCGGTAGCAATCAGCCCCAGCATTTT. Its protein is CASSPGGGSNQPQHF.